The rows below give T cell receptor beta chains drawn from one sample of a study of blood T cell repertoires in COVID-19. Sequencing was performed with immunoSEQ multiplex PCR; in TCRdb, only in-frame clones are kept and a portion is missing. The sample contains over 200,000 clones, about 88% of which appear only once. The sequencing sample was made of peripheral blood. Source of these receptors: a man in his fifties or sixties who had recovered from COVID-19. Both conserved end residues are part of each CDR3. The D gene is left open where the match is weak. Clone sizes are given selectively: once, few, many, or a class where the clone is expanded.

v_call: TRBV9; d_call: -; clone_size: -; j_call: TRBJ1-2; cdr3_aa: CASSVDLGADYTF; cdr3_nt: TGTGCCAGCAGCGTGGATTTAGGGGCTGACTACACCTTC
v_call: TRBV13; d_call: -; clone_size: -; j_call: TRBJ2-1; cdr3_aa: CASSLVAGRNNEQFF; cdr3_nt: TGTGCCAGCAGCTTAGTGGCGGGGCGGAACAATGAGCAGTTCTTC
v_call: TRBV19; d_call: TRBD1; clone_size: -; j_call: TRBJ1-2; cdr3_aa: CASSIIRGANYGYTF; cdr3_nt: TGTGCCAGTAGTATAATCAGGGGGGCCAACTATGGCTACACCTTC
v_call: TRBV19; d_call: TRBD1; clone_size: -; j_call: TRBJ1-2; cdr3_aa: CASRTTGVYGYTF; cdr3_nt: TGTGCCAGTAGGACTACAGGGGTCTATGGCTACACCTTC
v_call: TRBV14; d_call: -; clone_size: few; j_call: TRBJ2-2; cdr3_aa: CASSQIQNTGELFF; cdr3_nt: TGTGCCAGCAGCCAGATACAAAACACCGGGGAGCTGTTTTTT
v_call: TRBV5-8; d_call: -; clone_size: -; j_call: TRBJ1-5; cdr3_aa: CASSSLGPQHF; cdr3_nt: TGTGCCAGCAGCTCCCTAGGTCCCCAGCATTTT
v_call: TRBV2; d_call: TRBD1; clone_size: -; j_call: TRBJ2-3; cdr3_aa: CASSEGTGSTDTQYF; cdr3_nt: TGTGCCAGCAGTGAGGGGACAGGGAGCACAGATACGCAGTATTTT
v_call: TRBV5-1; d_call: TRBD1; clone_size: -; j_call: TRBJ1-4; cdr3_aa: CASSSPRQGGEKLFF; cdr3_nt: TGCGCCAGCAGCTCCCCCCGACAGGGGGGGGAAAAACTGTTTTTT
v_call: TRBV5-4; d_call: TRBD2; clone_size: -; j_call: TRBJ2-2; cdr3_aa: CASSSGLAGGTNTGELFF; cdr3_nt: TGTGCCAGCAGCTCGGGACTAGCGGGGGGGACGAACACCGGGGAGCTGTTTTTT
v_call: TRBV30; d_call: -; clone_size: -; j_call: TRBJ1-2; cdr3_aa: CAWVTRRRSNYGYTF; cdr3_nt: TGTGCCTGGGTGACACGTCGAAGGTCGAACTATGGCTACACCTTC
v_call: TRBV4-2; d_call: -; clone_size: -; j_call: TRBJ2-1; cdr3_aa: CASSQDGPRQVF; cdr3_nt: TGTGCCAGCAGCCAAGATGGGCCCCGGCAGGTCTTC
v_call: TRBV3-1/TRBV3-2; d_call: -; clone_size: -; j_call: TRBJ1-1; cdr3_aa: CASSQPGLQGMNTEAFF; cdr3_nt: TGTGCCAGCAGCCAACCCGGACTCCAAGGGATGAACACTGAAGCTTTCTTT
v_call: TRBV19; d_call: TRBD1; clone_size: -; j_call: TRBJ1-5; cdr3_aa: CASSGPGQGGGNQPQHF; cdr3_nt: TGTGCCAGTAGCGGCCCGGGACAGGGTGGTGGCAATCAGCCCCAGCATTTT
v_call: TRBV2; d_call: -; clone_size: -; j_call: TRBJ2-6; cdr3_aa: CASRQGSGANVLTF; cdr3_nt: TGTGCCAGCAGGCAGGGTTCTGGGGCCAACGTCCTGACTTTC
v_call: TRBV3-1/TRBV3-2; d_call: TRBD1; clone_size: -; j_call: TRBJ1-2; cdr3_aa: CASSPLGGEGGGYTF; cdr3_nt: TGTGCCAGCAGCCCCCTCGGGGGAGAAGGGGGCGGCTACACCTTC
v_call: TRBV5-4; d_call: -; clone_size: once; j_call: TRBJ2-1; cdr3_aa: CASSVGTAGVNEQFF; cdr3_nt: TGTGCCAGCAGCGTCGGGACAGCGGGGGTAAATGAGCAGTTCTTC
v_call: TRBV11-2; d_call: -; clone_size: -; j_call: TRBJ1-5; cdr3_aa: CASSRERQYAGNQPQHF; cdr3_nt: TGTGCCAGCAGCCGAGAGCGCCAGTACGCGGGCAATCAGCCCCAGCATTTT
v_call: TRBV3-1/TRBV3-2; d_call: TRBD2; clone_size: -; j_call: TRBJ2-5; cdr3_aa: CASSQRLAGGRETQYF; cdr3_nt: TGTGCCAGCAGCCAAAGGCTAGCGGGGGGGCGGGAGACCCAGTACTTC